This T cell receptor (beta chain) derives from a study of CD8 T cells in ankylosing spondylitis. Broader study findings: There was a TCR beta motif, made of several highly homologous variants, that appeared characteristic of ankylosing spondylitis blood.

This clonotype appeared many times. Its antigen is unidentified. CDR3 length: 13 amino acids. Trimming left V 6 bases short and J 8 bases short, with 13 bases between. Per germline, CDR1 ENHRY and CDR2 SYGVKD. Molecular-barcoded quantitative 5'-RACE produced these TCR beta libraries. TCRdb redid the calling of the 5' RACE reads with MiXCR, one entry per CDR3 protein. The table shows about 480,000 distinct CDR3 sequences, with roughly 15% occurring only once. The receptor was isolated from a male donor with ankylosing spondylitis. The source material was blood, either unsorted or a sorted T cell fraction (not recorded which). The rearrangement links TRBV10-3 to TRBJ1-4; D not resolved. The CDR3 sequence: CAISDTPREKLFF. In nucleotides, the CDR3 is TGTGCCATCAGCGACACGCCCCGCGAAAAACTGTTTTTT.